This is a list of T cell receptor beta chains from one sample in a study of response to subunit inactivated influenza vaccine. TCRdb re-called the RT-PCR reads through MiXCR, storing one row per CDR3 protein. The data contain more than 400,000 distinct CDR3 sequences, more than 7% of them seen just once; the ten biggest clones take up about 12%. The sample consisted of PBMCs from blood, taken about 24 months after vaccination. Receptor source: a man between 50 and 75 years old who received an inactivated influenza vaccine. Both conserved end residues are part of each CDR3. The D gene is left open where the match is weak. Expanded clones are given a class, and other clones once, few, many or no size at all.

V,D,J,size,DNA,CDR3
TRBV10-3,-,TRBJ1-5,-,TGTGCCATCGAACAACCAAATCAGCCCCAGCATTTT,CAIEQPNQPQHF
TRBV6-1,-,TRBJ1-1,-,TGTGCCAGCAGTGAATGGCCCACGGAGCGCACTGAAGCTTTCTTT,CASSEWPTERTEAFF
TRBV20-1,-,TRBJ1-1,few,TGCAGTGCTAGTTCGGACGGCGGATACACTGAAGCTTTCTTT,CSASSDGGYTEAFF
TRBV28,-,TRBJ1-5,-,TGTGCCAGCAGGGTATCAGCTCAGCCCCAGCATTTT,CASRVSAQPQHF
TRBV24-1,TRBD2,TRBJ2-3,many,TGTGCCACCAGTGATTCAGCTAGCGGGAGTGGAGATACGCAGTATTTT,CATSDSASGSGDTQYF
TRBV18,-,TRBJ1-5,few,TGTGCCAGCTCACGAAACGATAATCAGCCCCAGCATTTT,CASSRNDNQPQHF
TRBV9,TRBD2,TRBJ2-5,many,TGTGCCAGCAGCGCAGGGACTAGCGGGAAAGGGACCCAGTACTTC,CASSAGTSGKGTQYF
TRBV6-5,TRBD1,TRBJ2-3,few,TGTGCCAGCAGTTACTCGACAGGGGGCTTCACAGATACGCAGTATTTT,CASSYSTGGFTDTQYF
TRBV20-1,-,TRBJ1-1,-,TGCAGTGCTAGAGGTCGGGCCTGGGGGAACACTGAAGCTTTCTTT,CSARGRAWGNTEAFF
TRBV5-1,-,TRBJ2-3,few,TGCGCCAGCAGCCGGGAGGGGACAGGGGATACGCAGTATTTT,CASSREGTGDTQYF
TRBV10-3,-,TRBJ2-7,few,TGTGCCATCAACAGGGAGTTAAGCTACGAGCAGTACTTC,CAINRELSYEQYF
TRBV5-5,TRBD1,TRBJ1-1,many,TGTGCCAGCAGCAAGACAGGGGGATTGAACACTGAAGCTTTCTTT,CASSKTGGLNTEAFF
TRBV29-1,-,TRBJ1-3,-,TGCAGCGTTGAGTCCCTCGCAGGAAACACCATATATTTT,CSVESLAGNTIYF
TRBV10-3,TRBD1,TRBJ2-2,-,TGTGCCATCAGACCGGGACAGGGGCCGAACACCGGGGAGCTGTTTTTT,CAIRPGQGPNTGELFF
TRBV20-1,-,TRBJ2-2,many,TGCAGTGCTAGAGTGGCAGGGGCCGGAGGAGCCGGGGAGCTGTTTTTT,CSARVAGAGGAGELFF
TRBV29-1,-,TRBJ1-1,-,TGCAGCGTTGCCGGGACACCGAACACTGAAGCTTTCTTT,CSVAGTPNTEAFF
TRBV5-6,TRBD2,TRBJ2-3,-,TGTGCCAGCAGTCGCGGGGTAGCGGGGGGTAAAGATACGCAGTATTTT,CASSRGVAGGKDTQYF
TRBV6-5,-,TRBJ1-2,-,TGTGCCAGCCGCTACGCGGCGGGGTATGGCTACACCTTC,CASRYAAGYGYTF
TRBV20-1,-,TRBJ1-2,-,TGCAGTGCTAGAGTAGAGAACCGAGCTAACTATGGCTACACCTTC,CSARVENRANYGYTF
TRBV12-3/TRBV12-4,TRBD1,TRBJ1-5,-,TGTGCCAGCAGTTTGACAGGGTCCCCAAATCAGCCCCAGCATTTT,CASSLTGSPNQPQHF
TRBV6-5,-,TRBJ2-3,many,TGTGCCAGCAGTTCCAGACCGGGGGATACGCAGTATTTT,CASSSRPGDTQYF
TRBV7-9,TRBD1,TRBJ2-7,few,TGTGCCAGCACGATGGACAGGGCCAACTACGAGCAGTACTTC,CASTMDRANYEQYF
TRBV5-1,TRBD1,TRBJ2-3,many,TGCGCCAGCAGCTTGGGACAGGGGACTTACACAGATACGCAGTATTTT,CASSLGQGTYTDTQYF
TRBV29-1,-,TRBJ1-2,-,TGCAGCGTTGAGATGTGGGCGGGCTACACCTTC,CSVEMWAGYTF
TRBV4-2,TRBD2,TRBJ2-5,few,TGTGCCAGCAGCCAAAGTAGCGGGAGAGCGTGGGAGACCCAGTACTTC,CASSQSSGRAWETQYF
TRBV7-3,-,TRBJ2-6,many,TGTGCCAGCAGCTCCCGGTACACTGGGGCCAACGTCCTGACTTTC,CASSSRYTGANVLTF
TRBV7-2,-,TRBJ1-2,many,TGTGCCAGCAGCTCCGGGCCGGATTTTGGCTACACCTTC,CASSSGPDFGYTF
TRBV5-1,TRBD1,TRBJ1-2,many,TGCGCCAGCAGCTATCAACCCGGGACAGGGGAAGTTGTCTATGGCTACACCTTC,CASSYQPGTGEVVYGYTF